This T cell receptor (beta chain) was identified in a study of T cell responses to AZD1222 COVID-19 vaccine. Study results and limitations: Close to half of all spike-specific TCRs reportedly target regions of the variants that are unmutated. White British donors predominated, females outnumbered males, and clonal diversity was possibly underestimated.

V was clipped by 4 bases and J by 8 bases; unmatched bases: 11. Germline CDR1 is SGHAT and CDR2 is FQNNGV. There are 16 residues in the CDR3. As for this clone: Its matching antigen is unknown.

The assay was immunoSEQ multiplex PCR, and TCRdb's table has in-frame clones only and misses some. Of under 150,000 clones in the sample, 80% to 90% are singletons; the top ten hold roughly 2.3%. The genes are TRBV11-2 and TRBJ2-1, with TRBD2 matching 10 bases. This sample comprised peripheral blood, obtained on day 0 of AZD1222 vaccination. The receptor was derived from an adult in good health. CDR3 nucleotides: TGTGCCAGCAGCTCCCGCGGACTAGCGGCCATTGATGAGCAGTTCTTC. Amino acid sequence: CASSSRGLAAIDEQFF. The variable domain in full, completed from reference TRBV11-2 and TRBJ2-1, reads EAGVAQSPRYKIIEKRQSVAFWCNPISGHATLYWYQQILGQGPKLLIQFQNNGVVDDSQLPKDRFSAERLKGVDSTLKIQPAKLEDSAVYLCASSSRGLAAIDEQFFGPGTRLTVL.